These 30 T cell receptor beta chains share one sample of origin, sequenced in a study of cytomegalovirus exposure and HLA in healthy donors. PCR amplification relied on 60 Vbeta primers (plus 13 Jbeta primers). Assay: immunoSEQ multiplex PCR; the TCRdb copy retains only in-frame clones and omits some. Here the sample spans 100,000 to 150,000 clones, about 85% being singletons. Sequences were obtained from PBMCs. These TCRs come from a boy aged 5-17 years in good health and CMV-seronegative.

The V call is TRBV5-1, the J call TRBJ2-5; no definite D call. V was shortened by 1 base and J by 0 bases, with 16 bases between the two germline ends. CDR1 is SGHRS, CDR2 YFSETQ, per germline. CDR3 length: 17 residues. The CDR3 DNA reads as TGCGCCAGCAGCTTGATCAGTACACCCTTGTACCAAGAGACCCAGTACTTC. Its protein product is CASSLISTPLYQETQYF.

This chain links TRBV23-1 with TRBJ1-1; TRBD1 aligns across 7 bases. TRBV23-1 is an ORF, with its function uncertain. V trimming: 1 base; J trimming: 3 bases; junction bases outside the gene matches: 5. CDR3 length: 15 residues. CDR3 coding DNA: TGCGCCAGCAGTCAATACCACGGGACAGACACTGAAGCTTTCTTT. Its protein product is CASSQYHGTDTEAFF.

The chain carries TRBV18 and TRBJ1-1; TRBD1 matches 7 bases. The CDR3 is 15 residues long. Per the germline V gene, CDR1 is KGHSH and CDR2 is LQKENI. Germline trimming cut 2 bases from V and 4 bases from J; bases unmatched to any gene: 7. The CDR3 sequence: CASSPGQGVATEAFF. In nucleotides, the CDR3 is TGTGCCAGCTCACCAGGTCAGGGGGTGGCCACTGAAGCTTTCTTT.

V usage is TRBV4-1 and J usage is TRBJ1-2; 7 positions match TRBD1. V shed 0 bases and J 8 bases; nucleotides not matched to a gene: 6. This CDR3 has 14 amino acids. CDR1 is MGHRA, CDR2 YSYEKL, per germline. CDR3 amino acids: CASSQDWPGGGYTF. CDR3 DNA: TGCGCCAGCAGCCAAGACTGGCCAGGGGGAGGCTACACCTTC.

This rearrangement joins TRBV4-3 to TRBJ1-6; weak D call: TRBD1 (5 bases). The CDR3 totals 16 residues. Germline-derived CDR1 and CDR2 are LGHNA and YSLEER. The V gene lost 0 bases and the J gene lost 8 bases, with 14 bases spanning the gap. CDR3 loop: CASSQDLGGEHSPLHF. The CDR3, as DNA: TGCGCCAGCAGCCAAGATTTAGGAGGGGAGCATTCACCCCTCCACTTT.

The rearrangement uses TRBV18 and TRBJ2-7, with D possibly TRBD1 on 6 matching bases. Germline values: CDR1 KGHSH, CDR2 LQKENI. This CDR3 is built from 14 residues. The V end was cut by 2 bases, the J end by 4 bases, with 12 bases between. CDR3 sequence: CASSPDPGVYEQYF. The CDR3 nucleotides read TGTGCCAGCTCACCAGATCCAGGGGTATACGAGCAGTACTTC.

The chain is built from TRBV11-3 and TRBJ1-2; no clear D gene. Germline V gene lookup returns CDR1 SGHNT and CDR2 YENEEA. The CDR3 contains 13 residues. Trimming pared 5 bases from V and 5 bases from J, leaving 12 bases between. The CDR3, as DNA: TGTGCCAGCAGCGAGTCAGGTGGTTATGGCTACACCTTC. Residues: CASSESGGYGYTF.

The chain joins TRBV5-8 to TRBJ2-5, with 7 bases that match TRBD1. The CDR3 has 14 amino acids. Germline CDR1 SGHTS, CDR2 YDEGEE. J lost 4 bases, V lost 0 bases, and 3 bases had no gene match. This chain's CDR3 is CASSLGTGGETQYF. CDR3 nucleotide sequence: TGTGCCAGCAGCTTGGGGACAGGCGGAGAGACCCAGTACTTC.

The chain has TRBV7-2 and TRBJ2-1; D is undetermined. CDR3 size: 13 residues. V dropped 1 base and J dropped 4 bases, with 5 bases sitting between them. Per the germline V gene, CDR1 is SGHTA and CDR2 is FQGNSA. The CDR3 loop is CASSLEQYNEQFF. The CDR3 DNA reads TGTGCCAGCAGCTTAGAACAGTACAATGAGCAGTTCTTC.

This clone was found a few times. V and J are TRBV6-5 and TRBJ1-1; possible D gene TRBD1, 6 bases. This CDR3 is 13 amino acids long. Trimming pared 6 bases from V and 4 bases from J, leaving 12 bases between. Germline CDR1 and CDR2: MNHEY and SVGAGI. The CDR3 region has the DNA TGTGCCAGCAGACAGGGTGAAAGCACTGAAGCTTTCTTT. Residues: CASRQGESTEAFF.

This chain connects TRBV4-2 to TRBJ2-1; D is perhaps TRBD2 (7 bases). CDR3 length equals 15 residues. Per the germline V gene, CDR1 is LGHNA and CDR2 is YNFKEQ. The germline V and J ends were trimmed by 4 bases and 6 bases, with 16 bases remaining between them. For the CDR3, the DNA is TGTGCCAGCAGCCCCGGGCTGGGGGGGGCCAATGAGCAGTTCTTC. Its translation: CASSPGLGGANEQFF.

This sequence joins TRBV7-3 and TRBJ1-1; 8 positions agree with TRBD1. The V gene end was trimmed by 5 bases and the J gene end by 1 base; junction bases not matched to a gene: 6. This CDR3 comprises 15 residues. CDR1 SGHTA and CDR2 FQGTGA come from the germline V gene. DNA for the CDR3: TGTGCCAGCAGCCCTAACAGGGGGTCGAACACTGAAGCTTTCTTT. It is translated as CASSPNRGSNTEAFF.

The chain employs TRBV9 and TRBJ2-5; possible D gene TRBD1, 6 bases. This CDR3 spans 14 amino acids. Trimming left V 4 bases short and J 1 base short, with 11 bases between. Germline-derived CDR1 and CDR2 are SGDLS and YYNGEE. The CDR3 DNA is TGTGCCAGCAGCTCTGGACAGTCCCAAGAGACCCAGTACTTC. As protein: CASSSGQSQETQYF.

The chain combines TRBV7-9 with TRBJ2-2, with D possibly being TRBD2 (7 bases). CDR3 length equals 15 residues. Germline V gene data show CDR1 as SEHNR and CDR2 as FQNEAQ (reference sequence). Trimming took 6 bases from V and 7 from J, leaving 18 bases between them. The CDR3 region has the DNA TGTGCCAGCAGGAGTGAAGGGGGGGAAGTCGGGGAGCTGTTTTTT. This gives the protein CASRSEGGEVGELFF.

Only one count was recorded for this clone. The CDR3 protein is CASSVVGGGTETQYF. The CDR3 DNA follows: TGTGCCAGCAGCGTAGTAGGGGGGGGGACGGAGACCCAGTACTTC. The V call is TRBV9, the J call TRBJ2-5; TRBD2 is a possible D gene (7 bases). The V gene lost 0 bases and the J gene lost 5 bases, with 14 bases spanning the gap. The CDR3 is made up of 15 amino acids. CDR1 SGDLS and CDR2 YYNGEE come from the germline V gene.

This rearrangement joins TRBV5-6 to TRBJ2-7; TRBD2 aligns across 8 bases. CDR1 and CDR2 (germline): SGHDT, YYEEEE. V lost 6 bases to trimming and J lost 3 bases; unmatched junction nucleotides: 14. The CDR3 has 16 amino acids. The CDR3 here is CASTFLSGGSFYEQYF. In DNA form, the CDR3 reads TGTGCCAGCACCTTCCTCAGCGGGGGCTCCTTCTACGAGCAGTACTTC.

This clone was observed once. The chain employs TRBV30 and TRBJ2-7; D gene uncertain. The CDR3 consists of 11 residues. Germline loops: CDR1 GTSNPN, CDR2 SVGIG (reference sequence). V lost 4 bases and J 0 bases, leaving 4 bases between the germline ends. Here the CDR3 reads CAWKHSYEQYF. DNA for the CDR3: TGTGCCTGGAAACACTCCTACGAGCAGTACTTC.

The genes are TRBV19 and TRBJ2-7, with TRBD2 matching over 15 bases. V shed 6 bases and J 4 bases; nucleotides not matched to a gene: 4. CDR3 length: 15 residues. The V gene's germline CDR1 is LNHDA and CDR2 SQIVND (reference sequence). The CDR3 DNA sequence: TGTGCCAGTAGCCCCGGGACTAGCGGGGGGTACGAGCAGTACTTC. It translates to CASSPGTSGGYEQYF.

The chain couples TRBV5-1 to TRBJ2-1; D is possibly TRBD1 (5 bases). This CDR3 region has 15 residues. The germline V gene encodes CDR1 SGHRS and CDR2 YFSETQ. The V and J ends lost 4 bases and 4 bases respectively, with 15 bases between them. Written as DNA, the CDR3 is TGCGCCAGCAGCGTGGACATTCCAAAATACAATGAGCAGTTCTTC. This translates into CASSVDIPKYNEQFF.

The chain is built from TRBV7-9 and TRBJ2-5; possibly TRBD1 for D (6 bases). The CDR3 runs to 14 residues. The V end lost 7 bases, the J end lost 2 bases, and 14 bases lay between the germline ends. Germline CDR1 SEHNR, CDR2 FQNEAQ (reference sequence). CDR3 DNA sequence: TGTGCCAGCATTAAAATGGGGGCACAAGAGACCCAGTACTTC. This gives the protein CASIKMGAQETQYF.

J is TRBJ2-7 and V is TRBV19; 7 bases line up with TRBD1. With V trimmed by 4 bases and J by 3 bases, 6 bases remained unmatched. Looked up from germline, CDR1 is LNHDA and CDR2 is SQIVND (reference sequence). The CDR3 runs 14 residues. CDR3: CASSTGTEDYEQYF. As DNA, the CDR3 is TGTGCCAGTAGTACCGGGACAGAGGACTACGAGCAGTACTTC.

The CDR3 nucleotides are TGTGCCAGCAGCCTCCAGGGGGGCAGGGTAGAACAGCCCCAGCATTTT. This sequence encodes CASSLQGGRVEQPQHF. The rearrangement uses TRBV11-3 and TRBJ1-5; 7 nucleotides agree with TRBD1. The CDR3 runs to 16 residues. The germline V gene has CDR1 SGHNT and CDR2 YENEEA. V lost 5 bases and J lost 7; bases outside the gene matches: 14.

The chain is built from TRBV9 and TRBJ2-7; the D gene is possibly TRBD2 (6 bases). Germline CDR1 is SGDLS and CDR2 is YYNGEE. CDR3 size: 13 residues. The V and J ends lost 6 bases and 1 base respectively, with 11 bases between them. CDR3 sequence (DNA): TGTGCCAGCAACGCCGGGGGATCCTACGAGCAGTACTTC. It is translated as CASNAGGSYEQYF.

The chain has TRBV5-4 and TRBJ2-3; 10 bases match TRBD2. CDR1 is SGHNT and CDR2 is YYREEE in the germline V gene (reference sequence). Trimming cost V 0 bases and J 6 bases; bases outside gene matches: 10. This CDR3 spans 17 amino acids. This chain's CDR3 is CASSLAPGASGGDTQYF. The CDR3 bases are TGTGCCAGCAGCTTGGCCCCTGGGGCTAGCGGGGGTGATACGCAGTATTTT.

CDR3 residues: CASSSSFGQKPNYGYTF. In DNA form, the CDR3 reads TGTGCCAGCAGCTCTAGCTTCGGACAGAAGCCTAACTATGGCTACACCTTC. V gene TRBV7-9 combines with J gene TRBJ1-2, with D possibly TRBD1 on 6 matching bases. The ends were cut back, 4 bases at V and 0 bases at J, with 18 bases in the middle. The CDR3 covers 17 residues. From germline, CDR1 is SEHNR and CDR2 FQNEAQ (reference sequence).

The rearrangement links TRBV4-1 to TRBJ1-1; D may be TRBD1 (6 bases). The CDR3 has 16 amino acids. Germline loops: CDR1 MGHRA, CDR2 YSYEKL. Trimming stripped 7 bases from V and 1 base from J, with 19 bases between. The CDR3 loop is CASTRGGLVKNTEAFF. CDR3 DNA: TGCGCCAGCACCCGGGGGGGCTTGGTTAAGAACACTGAAGCTTTCTTT.

V and J are TRBV6-4 and TRBJ2-7, with D maybe TRBD2 (6 bases). Germline V gene lookup returns CDR1 MRHNA and CDR2 SNTAGT. The CDR3 runs 18 residues. The V and J ends lost 6 bases and 3 bases respectively, with 27 bases between them. The CDR3 bases are TGTGCCAGCAGCTTGAAACCGGGACTCAATGCTCCGTGCTACGAGCAGTACTTC. Its protein is CASSLKPGLNAPCYEQYF.

This clone was detected only a few times. The chain recombines TRBV7-9 with TRBJ2-1, with TRBD1 matching over 8 bases. Germline-derived CDR1 and CDR2 are SEHNR and FQNEAQ (reference sequence). This CDR3 spans 15 amino acids. The ends lost 3 bases at V and 4 bases at J; junction bases unmatched: 5. The chain's CDR3 is CASSFDRGSYNEQFF. DNA for the CDR3: TGTGCCAGCAGCTTCGACAGGGGATCTTACAATGAGCAGTTCTTC. Drawing the rest from reference TRBV7-9 and TRBJ2-1, the complete variable domain is DTGVSQNPRHKITKRGQNVTFRCDPISEHNRLYWYRQTLGQGPEFLTYFQNEAQLEKSRLLSDRFSAERPKGSFSTLEIQRTEQGDSAMYLCASSFDRGSYNEQFFGPGTRLTVL.

This clone was found once. The chain employs TRBV5-4 and TRBJ2-1; TRBD2 is a possible D gene (5 bases). The CDR3 loop spans 15 amino acids. Trimming stripped 7 bases from V and 0 bases from J, with 14 bases between. Germline V lookup: CDR1 SGHNT, CDR2 YYREEE (reference sequence). CDR3 bases: TGTGCCAGCGGGGATCAGCGGAACTCCTACAATGAGCAGTTCTTC. This codes for CASGDQRNSYNEQFF.

Comments on this clone: The DNA is omitted, as the CDR3 cannot be located on it reliably, and the CDR3 follows TCRdb's listing. The CDR3 sequence: CASTSDRGSSYNEQFF. The chain carries TRBV19 and TRBJ2-1; TRBD1, as called in the table, went unchecked against the DNA. Germline V lookup: CDR1 LNHDA, CDR2 SQIVND (reference sequence). Both ends counted, the CDR3 spans 16 residues.